Listed here is a single T cell receptor beta chain. In the original analysis: Quantification of nucleated cells was approximated via reference gene primer amplification. Sequencing used immunoSEQ multiplex PCR; TCRdb keeps in-frame clones, though not all of them. V and J calls and clone size follow that table, whereas D and trimming were derived from the DNA. This table holds about 280,000 clones, 85% to 95% found once. The age range of participants was 18 to 89 years, with residence in about two dozen US areas. This entry comes from a study of blood T cell repertoires in COVID-19. Study at large: Sites across the United States, Italy and Spain contributed samples from acute and convalescent COVID-19.

Germline-derived CDR1 and CDR2 are MNHEY and SVGEGT. The V gene lost 4 bases and the J gene lost 2 bases, with 12 bases spanning the gap. This CDR3 region has 14 residues. The sequence came from a man aged 35 to 55 who had been exposed to COVID-19. Specimen: PBMCs or T cells enriched from blood (not recorded which). The chain recombines TRBV6-2 or TRBV6-3 with TRBJ2-7; D may be TRBD1 (6 bases). The DNA of the CDR3 is TGTGCCAGCAGTTTTCCCCAGGGGACCTACGAGCAGTACTTC. This translates into CASSFPQGTYEQYF.